These 10 T cell receptor beta chains share one sample of origin, sequenced in a study of shared clonotypes between healthy human individuals. Some clones are missing from TCRdb's copy, which holds only in-frame ones; the method was immunoSEQ multiplex PCR. The table shows under 1,100,000 clones, with around 76% occurring only once. Sequenced input: memory CD4+ T cells sorted from blood. Described subset: CD45RA-negative fraction. The receptors shown here come from a man younger than 35 in good health.

The chain has TRBV11-3 and TRBJ2-2, with 9 positions matching TRBD1. The CDR3 has 15 amino acids. Germline V gene data show CDR1 as SGHNT and CDR2 as YENEEA. Trimming at V came to 5 bases and at J to 3 bases, leaving 4 bases not matched to a gene. The CDR3 is CASSTRDRDTGELFF. The CDR3 nucleotides read TGTGCCAGCAGCACGCGGGACAGGGACACCGGGGAGCTGTTTTTT.

This chain uses TRBV30 with TRBJ2-3, with a possible D match to TRBD1 (6 bases). The ends were cut back, 1 base at V and 2 bases at J, with 19 bases in the middle. Germline assignment: CDR1 GTSNPN and CDR2 SVGIG (reference sequence). The CDR3 runs 17 residues. The CDR3 sequence: CAWSDGIGRGITDTQYF. In DNA form, the CDR3 reads TGTGCCTGGAGTGATGGTATAGGCAGGGGCATCACAGATACGCAGTATTTT.

This chain links TRBV18 with TRBJ2-1; a possible D gene is TRBD1 (6 bases). Per the germline V gene, CDR1 is KGHSH and CDR2 is LQKENI. V was shortened by 5 bases and J by 0 bases, with 17 bases between the two germline ends. This CDR3 contains 17 residues. CDR3 nucleotide sequence: TGTGCCAGCTCATTACAGGGAGCCCTCAGCTCCTACAATGAGCAGTTCTTC. Translated: CASSLQGALSSYNEQFF.

This chain links TRBV5-1 with TRBJ2-3, with D hard to call. The CDR3 loop spans 13 amino acids. Between the trimmed V and J ends, which lost 3 bases and 2 bases, there was a span of 7 bases. Germline V gene data show CDR1 as SGHRS and CDR2 as YFSETQ. The DNA of the CDR3 is TGCGCCAGCAGCTCGGAGTTCACAGATACGCAGTATTTT. It is translated as CASSSEFTDTQYF. Based on the CDR3 plus reference TRBV5-1 and TRBJ2-3, the full variable domain is KAGVTQTPRYLIKTRGQQVTLSCSPISGHRSVSWYQQTPGQGLQFLFEYFSETQRNKGNFPGRFSGRQFSNSRSEMNVSTLELGDSALYLCASSSEFTDTQYFGPGTRLTVL.

The rearrangement links TRBV5-1 to TRBJ2-2; D is unclear. The ends were cut back, 4 bases at V and 0 bases at J, with 13 bases in the middle. The CDR3 sequence is 16 residues long. From germline, CDR1 is SGHRS and CDR2 YFSETQ. CDR3 nucleotides: TGCGCCAGCAGCCCACCAAGAATCACGAACACCGGGGAGCTGTTTTTT. This codes for CASSPPRITNTGELFF.

In this sample, this clone turned up once. A read error is the likely source, as a far larger clone sits one nucleotide away. The CDR3 DNA is TGTGCCAGCAGCTCCAACACCGGGGAGCTGTTTTTT. Amino acids: CASSSNTGELFF. The chain carries TRBV7-8 and TRBJ2-2; D is unclear. V dropped 4 bases and J dropped 2 bases, with 2 bases sitting between them. This CDR3 region has 12 residues. Per the germline V gene, CDR1 is SGHVS and CDR2 is FQNEAQ.

The rearrangement uses TRBV10-2 and TRBJ1-2, with D maybe TRBD1 (5 bases). Trimming removed 0 bases from V and 8 bases from J, with 7 bases in between. CDR1 and CDR2 from the germline V gene are WSHSY and SAAADI. The CDR3 length is 12 residues. The CDR3, as DNA: TGCGCCAGCAGTGAGTCCTCAGGGGGCTACACCTTC. Amino acids: CASSESSGGYTF.

Notes on this clone: The same CDR3 can be traced to other DNA sequences in this sample. The genes are TRBV5-1 and TRBJ2-7; 7 bases are a match to TRBD1. The CDR3 covers 12 residues. Germline V gene sequence: CDR1 SGHRS, CDR2 YFSETQ. Losses at the gene ends were 4 bases for V and 6 bases for J; bases not matched to a gene: 4. CDR3 nucleotides: TGCGCCAGCAGCGATCCAGGGGGCGAGCAGTACTTC. Translated: CASSDPGGEQYF.

This clone appeared a single time. This chain joins TRBV7-2 and TRBJ2-2, with no clear D. The CDR3 length is 15 residues. Germline V gene lookup returns CDR1 SGHTA and CDR2 FQGNSA. V was shortened by 0 bases and J by 4 bases, with 9 bases between the two germline ends. The CDR3 is CASSLARSGTGELFF. CDR3 DNA: TGTGCCAGCAGCTTAGCGCGGTCGGGCACCGGGGAGCTGTTTTTT.

The gene calls are TRBV7-2 and TRBJ1-3, with TRBD1 matching 10 bases. In germline, CDR1 is SGHTA, CDR2 FQGNSA. The CDR3 sequence is 16 residues long. J was trimmed by 2 bases and V by 4 bases; bases with no gene match: 5. CDR3 in amino acids: CASSYPTGGAGNTIYF. For the CDR3, the DNA is TGTGCCAGCAGCTACCCGACAGGGGGCGCTGGAAACACCATATATTTT.